A selection of T cell receptor beta chains follows, all from one sample in a study of blood T cells in healthy people across ages. MiXCR, run by TCRdb on the 5' RACE reads, gives a single entry per CDR3 protein. The sample has about 570,000 distinct CDR3 sequences; about 26% are singletons. These data were also filed under a second study, of T cells of mothers and their children.

The sequenced sample was blood. The receptors shown here come from a boy younger than 10 in good health. The CDR3 runs from the conserved cysteine through the conserved F or W. The order of the fields is J gene, clone size, V gene, D gene, CDR3 DNA, CDR3 protein. A D gene is named only where the DNA matches it firmly. The size field is filled for only some rows; it gives once, few, many or a size class.

>TRBJ1-2|NA|TRBV25-1|TRBD1
TGTGCCAGCAGTGGCCGACAGGGCCCTAACTATGGCTACACCTTC
CASSGRQGPNYGYTF
>TRBJ1-2|NA|TRBV4-2|TRBD1
TGTGCCAGCAGCCATCAACAGGGGGTTGAGATGGGCTACACCTTC
CASSHQQGVEMGYTF
>TRBJ2-1|few|TRBV7-9|NA
TGTGCCAGCGGGTCGAGCTCCTACAATGAGCAGTTCTTC
CASGSSSYNEQFF
>TRBJ2-7|few|TRBV6-2/TRBV6-3|TRBD1
TGTGCCAGCAGCTGGACAGGGTACCCCTACGAGCAGTACTTC
CASSWTGYPYEQYF
>TRBJ1-4|few|TRBV5-1|NA
TGCGCCAGCAGCCCTTGGGACGGATCAACTAATGAAAAACTGTTTTTT
CASSPWDGSTNEKLFF
>TRBJ1-2|NA|TRBV18|NA
TGTGCCAGCTCGCCCGGACTAGGGACTAACTATGGCTACACCTTC
CASSPGLGTNYGYTF
>TRBJ2-1|few|TRBV9|TRBD2
TGTGCCAGCACAGATAGGACTAGCGGCGACAATGAGCAGTTCTTC
CASTDRTSGDNEQFF
>TRBJ2-1|NA|TRBV18|TRBD2
TGTGCCAGCTCACGGACGGGAGGGCCCTCGAATGAGCAGTTCTTC
CASSRTGGPSNEQFF
>TRBJ2-7|NA|TRBV5-1|TRBD2
TGCGCCAGCAGCCTACTAGCGGGAGAGTACGAGCAGTACTTC
CASSLLAGEYEQYF
>TRBJ2-4|few|TRBV4-3|NA
TGCGCCAGCAGCCAAGACTGGGCTCCTGCCAAAAACATTCAGTACTTC
CASSQDWAPAKNIQYF
>TRBJ1-4|NA|TRBV7-2|NA
TGTGCCAGCAGCTTCTCCGCCGGGTCTGTCGAAAAACTGTTTTTT
CASSFSAGSVEKLFF
>TRBJ2-7|few|TRBV5-1|NA
TGCGCCAGCAGCTCAACCTACAGCCCGCAGGTCTACGAGCAGTACTTC
CASSSTYSPQVYEQYF
>TRBJ2-1|NA|TRBV2|TRBD2
TGTGCCAGCAGGTCGACTAGCCCGGGGTCCAATGAGCGGTTCTTC
CASRSTSPGSNERFF
>TRBJ2-7|few|TRBV27|TRBD2
TGTGCCAGCAGCTCCCTAGCGGGGGGCGCCTACGAGCAGTACTTC
CASSSLAGGAYEQYF
>TRBJ2-3|NA|TRBV7-3|TRBD2
TGTGCCAGCAGCTCCGAGCGGGGGGGAACAGATACGCAGTATTTT
CASSSERGGTDTQYF
>TRBJ1-5|few|TRBV5-6|NA
TGTGCCAGCAGCTTGGTCGGACAGATCAATCAGCCCCAGCATTTT
CASSLVGQINQPQHF
>TRBJ2-1|NA|TRBV7-2|NA
TGTGCCAGCAGCTTAGCGACATTTAACTCCTACAATGAGCAGTTCTTC
CASSLATFNSYNEQFF
>TRBJ1-5|NA|TRBV12-3/TRBV12-4|NA
TGTGCCAGCAGACTGACAGGCAATCAGCCCCAGCATTTT
CASRLTGNQPQHF
>TRBJ2-3|few|TRBV6-2/TRBV6-3|TRBD1
TGTGCCAGCCGACAGGGGATCACAGATACGCAGTATTTT
CASRQGITDTQYF
>TRBJ2-5|NA|TRBV28|NA
TGTGCCAGCAGTTTATCTCGCAGGGGCCAAGAGACCCAGTACTTC
CASSLSRRGQETQYF